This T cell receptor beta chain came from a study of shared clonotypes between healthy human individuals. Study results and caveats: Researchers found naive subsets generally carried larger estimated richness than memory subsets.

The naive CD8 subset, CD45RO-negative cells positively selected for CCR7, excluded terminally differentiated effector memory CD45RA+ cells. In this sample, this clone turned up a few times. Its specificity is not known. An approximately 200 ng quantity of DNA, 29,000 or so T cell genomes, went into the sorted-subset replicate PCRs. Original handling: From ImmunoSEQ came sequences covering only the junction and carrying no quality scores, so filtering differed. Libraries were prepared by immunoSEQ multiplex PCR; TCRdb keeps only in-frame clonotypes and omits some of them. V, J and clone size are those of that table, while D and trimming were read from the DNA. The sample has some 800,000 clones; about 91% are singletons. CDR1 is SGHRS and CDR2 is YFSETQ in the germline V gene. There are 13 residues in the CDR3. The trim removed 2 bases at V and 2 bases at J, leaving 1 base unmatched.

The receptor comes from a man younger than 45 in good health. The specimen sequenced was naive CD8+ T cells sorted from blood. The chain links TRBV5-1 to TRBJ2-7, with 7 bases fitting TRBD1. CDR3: CASSFGQAYEQYF. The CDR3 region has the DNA TGCGCCAGCAGCTTCGGACAGGCCTACGAGCAGTACTTC.